Sequencing of this TCR beta chain was carried out in a study of OX40 agonist ivuxolimab in advanced cancers. Study details: An agonistic anti-OX40 (CD134) antibody, ivuxolimab, was used to treat the patients. Enrollees could have had prior anti-PD-1, anti-PD-L1 or anti-CTLA-4 therapy, which around 40% had received. Study findings and constraints: What antigens the expanded peripheral T cells recognized was never established.

A note on this clone: The antigen remains undetermined.

In germline, CDR1 is GTSNPN, CDR2 SVGIG (reference sequence). CDR3 length: 12 amino acids. V was shortened by 1 base and J by 2 bases, with 6 bases between the two germline ends. The method was immunoSEQ multiplex PCR; TCRdb's version includes in-frame clones alone and lacks a portion of them. The table has 20,000 to 25,000 clones, 84% seen once. This specimen was CD4+ or CD8+ T cells sorted from blood, taken in a trial of the OX40 agonist ivuxolimab. This TCR was sampled from an adult with an advanced solid tumor such as melanoma, head and neck, liver or kidney cancer. The V and J genes are TRBV30 and TRBJ2-7; TRBD2 is a possible D gene (6 bases). Written as DNA, the CDR3 is TGTGCCTGGAGTGGACTAGCCTACGAGCAGTACTTC. This gives the protein CAWSGLAYEQYF.